Listed below are T cell receptor beta chains from one sample, sequenced in a study of blood T cell repertoires in COVID-19. Here immunoSEQ multiplex PCR was the method, and the copy in TCRdb shows in-frame clones only, minus some. Of 180,000 or so clones in the sample, about 82% were seen once. Sequencing was done on a sample of PBMCs or T cells enriched from blood (not recorded which). The receptors derive from a man between 35 and 55 years old with acute COVID-19. Both conserved end residues are part of each CDR3. The D gene is left open where the match is weak. Where a row states a size, it is once, few, many or the class of an expanded clone; other rows omit it.

D: .
size: .
V: TRBV28
J: TRBJ2-5
CDR3: CASSLNRQETQYF
DNA: TGTGCCAGCAGTTTAAACAGACAAGAGACCCAGTACTTC

D: TRBD2
size: once
V: TRBV15
J: TRBJ2-5
CDR3: CATRRGEETQYF
DNA: TGTGCCACCAGGCGGGGGGAAGAGACCCAGTACTTC

D: TRBD1
size: .
V: TRBV6-5
J: TRBJ1-4
CDR3: CASSRLRGKGAELFF
DNA: TGTGCCAGCAGTCGTCTTCGGGGTAAGGGGGCAGAGCTGTTTTTT

D: TRBD2
size: .
V: TRBV28
J: TRBJ2-1
CDR3: CASSHSGRDEQFF
DNA: TGTGCCAGCAGCCATAGCGGGAGGGATGAGCAGTTCTTC

D: .
size: .
V: TRBV6-5
J: TRBJ1-1
CDR3: CASTITGGLGEAFF
DNA: TGTGCCAGCACTATTACGGGGGGCTTGGGTGAAGCTTTCTTT

D: .
size: .
V: TRBV6-5
J: TRBJ1-1
CDR3: CASSYIGTEAFF
DNA: TGTGCCAGCAGTTACATCGGGACTGAAGCTTTCTTT

D: .
size: .
V: TRBV10-3
J: TRBJ2-2
CDR3: CAISKDTTGELFF
DNA: TGTGCCATCAGTAAGGACACCACCGGGGAGCTGTTTTTT

D: .
size: .
V: TRBV19
J: TRBJ2-7
CDR3: CASSINQGGEQYF
DNA: TGTGCCAGTAGTATAAATCAGGGAGGAGAGCAGTACTTC

D: TRBD1
size: .
V: TRBV7-6
J: TRBJ1-3
CDR3: CASRGTGFGNTIYF
DNA: TGTGCCAGCAGGGGGACAGGGTTTGGAAACACCATATATTTT

D: TRBD2
size: .
V: TRBV27
J: TRBJ2-7
CDR3: CASSLVPSGKPREQYF
DNA: TGTGCCAGCAGTTTAGTACCCAGCGGGAAGCCTAGGGAGCAGTACTTC

D: .
size: .
V: TRBV18
J: TRBJ1-2
CDR3: CASSPAVDGAVSYGYTF
DNA: TGTGCCAGCTCACCGGCGGTTGACGGTGCGGTCTCCTATGGCTACACCTTC

D: TRBD1
size: .
V: TRBV18
J: TRBJ2-7
CDR3: CASSPGTGGEYEQYF
DNA: TGTGCCAGCTCACCCGGGACAGGGGGCGAATACGAGCAGTACTTC

D: TRBD2
size: .
V: TRBV27
J: TRBJ2-1
CDR3: CASSSGASGRYNEQFF
DNA: TGTGCCAGCAGTTCAGGCGCTAGCGGGAGGTACAATGAGCAGTTCTTC

D: TRBD1
size: .
V: TRBV5-1
J: TRBJ1-2
CDR3: CASSLGRQGNYGYTF
DNA: TGCGCCAGCAGCTTGGGGCGACAGGGGAACTATGGCTACACCTTC

D: TRBD2
size: .
V: TRBV7-9
J: TRBJ2-7
CDR3: CASGLAGDGEQYF
DNA: TGTGCCAGCGGACTAGCGGGAGACGGCGAGCAGTACTTC